This T cell receptor (beta chain) was observed in a study of tissue T cells after allogeneic stem cell transplantation. With 4 bases removed from V and 0 bases from J, the gap between germline ends came to 5 bases. This CDR3 is 13 amino acids long. Germline lookup yields CDR1 NNHDY and CDR2 SYVADS. Time point: mouse harvest day 7 after allogeneic transplant. The graft held 10^6 splenic CD5+ T cells and 10^7 T-cell-depleted bone marrow cells. Assay: immunoSEQ multiplex PCR; the TCRdb copy retains only in-frame clones and omits some. Of around 6,300 clones listed, roughly two fifths were seen once; the top ten hold about 2%. General study results and limits: Across patients, clones rarely overlapped, yet motif clusters were shared tissue-specifically. Anatomically similar tissues had similar TCR repertoires within each patient.

Note on this clone: Its antigen is unknown. The gene symbols are mouse symbols. The observed sequence ends 1 residue before the CDR3 terminus, with the missing tail filled in from the germline J gene.

This TCR was recovered from a female BALB/c mouse given C57BL/6 T cells with graft-versus-host disease after an allogeneic hematopoietic cell transplant. The specimen was skin. The chain joins TRBV13-3 to TRBJ1-3, with D unclear. CDR3 residues: CASSRASGNTLYF. The CDR3 bases that were read are TGTGCCAGCAGTAGGGCTTCTGGAAATACGCTCTAT.